Listed below are T cell receptor beta chains from one sample, sequenced in a study of blood T cell repertoires in COVID-19. Repertoires were generated with immunoSEQ multiplex PCR, while TCRdb's copy carries only in-frame clones and drops some. The table lists 50,000 or so clones, about 77% of them singletons. The sequencing sample was made of peripheral blood. Every receptor here comes from a human donor with active or convalescent COVID-19. The donor label of this sample is uncertain. Each CDR3 is given with its conserved first and last residue. Each record gives: J gene, clone size, D gene, V gene, CDR3 DNA, CDR3 protein. A D gene is named only where the DNA matches it firmly. Clone size is shown for a subset of rows, as once, few, many or a class of expanded clone.

J: TRBJ2-2
size: NA
D: TRBD1
V: TRBV24-1
DNA: TGTGCCACCAGTGATCCAGGGGGAATCGGGGAGCTGTTTTTT
CDR3: CATSDPGGIGELFF

J: TRBJ2-7
size: NA
D: TRBD2
V: TRBV18
DNA: TGTGCCAGCTCACCACCAGCAGCGGGAGTGGGCGAGCAGTACTTC
CDR3: CASSPPAAGVGEQYF

J: TRBJ1-2
size: NA
D: NA
V: TRBV12-3/TRBV12-4
DNA: TGTGCCAGCAGGATCGGGGATGGCTATGGCTACACCTTC
CDR3: CASRIGDGYGYTF

J: TRBJ1-3
size: many
D: TRBD1
V: TRBV7-3
DNA: TGTGCCAGCAGCTGGGGACAGGGGGACGGAAACACCATATATTTT
CDR3: CASSWGQGDGNTIYF

J: TRBJ1-1
size: NA
D: NA
V: TRBV9
DNA: TGTGCCAGCAGCGTCGGACAGTTCACTGAAGCTTTCTTT
CDR3: CASSVGQFTEAFF

J: TRBJ2-7
size: NA
D: NA
V: TRBV28
DNA: TGTGCCAGCAGACAGGGAAACTACGAGCAGTACTTC
CDR3: CASRQGNYEQYF

J: TRBJ2-1
size: once
D: TRBD2
V: TRBV27
DNA: TGTGCCAGCAGTCCACTAAAAGGAGCGGGAGGGCCTAGGAATGAGCAGTTCTTC
CDR3: CASSPLKGAGGPRNEQFF

J: TRBJ1-5
size: once
D: NA
V: TRBV30
DNA: TGTGCCTGGTCCTCAGGGGAGGGGGTTTATCAGCCCCAGCATTTT
CDR3: CAWSSGEGVYQPQHF

J: TRBJ2-1
size: NA
D: TRBD2
V: TRBV7-3
DNA: TGTGCCAGCAGCTTAGGTCTAGCGGAGGGCGATGAGCAGTTCTTC
CDR3: CASSLGLAEGDEQFF

J: TRBJ1-3
size: NA
D: TRBD1
V: TRBV19
DNA: TGTGCCAGTAGTCGGACAGGGGGGCTTGGAAACACCATATATTTT
CDR3: CASSRTGGLGNTIYF

J: TRBJ1-4
size: NA
D: NA
V: TRBV11-2
DNA: TGTGCCAGCAGCCGAGACAGGACTTCTGAAAAACTGTTTTTT
CDR3: CASSRDRTSEKLFF